The clone carrying this TCR beta chain occurred a few times. Antigen unknown. The data stem from a study of response to subunit inactivated influenza vaccine. Regarding the study as a whole: Authors suggested seasonal influenza vaccinations each recruit few new T cells.

The CDR3 is 16 amino acids. Germline CDR1 is MNHEY and CDR2 is SVGAGI. The junction had 7 bases not matched to a gene; V was cut back by 5 bases and J by 1 base. In TCRdb, the RT-PCR reads were re-called with MiXCR into one record per CDR3 protein. This sample has 500,000 to 600,000 distinct CDR3 sequences, with around 8% found just once. This sequence originates from a man between 50 and 69 years old who received an inactivated influenza vaccine. The starting material was PBMCs from blood, obtained 23 to 25 months after vaccination. The chain employs TRBV6-5 and TRBJ2-5; 10 bases are a match to TRBD1. The CDR3: CASSIRQGAFQETQYF. The CDR3, as DNA: TGTGCCAGCAGTATTCGACAGGGGGCCTTCCAAGAGACCCAGTACTTC.